This note documents a single T cell receptor beta chain sequence. The antigen is undetermined. Germline V gives CDR1 SGHAT, CDR2 FQNNGV. This CDR3 comprises 17 residues. J was trimmed by 2 bases and V by 2 bases; bases with no gene match: 4. The sample belongs to a study of T cell repertoires in cytomegalovirus infection. Study findings and constraints: What dominated the ex vivo response were HLA-C-restricted CMV-specific TCR beta clonotypes.

TCRdb analysed the reads with MiXCR anew, one entry per CDR3 protein. The data hold approximately 200,000 distinct CDR3 sequences, with approximately 30% observed a single time. The V and J genes are TRBV11-2 and TRBJ2-1, with TRBD2 matching 12 bases. The receptor's source is a human donor in good health (CMV status not recorded). Some clones in this sample may be carry-over from other donors' samples. The sequenced material came from PBMCs. This chain's CDR3 is CASSLTRLAGAYNEQFF. CDR3 bases: TGTGCCAGCAGCTTAACCCGACTAGCGGGGGCCTACAATGAGCAGTTCTTC.